The 21 T cell receptor beta chains presented below share a single source sample, sequenced in a study of beta chain features in type 1 diabetes. Study results and caveats: Moderate but significant shortening of TCRB CDR3s was recorded in all four CD4+ subsets from Type 1 diabetes patients.

Isolated RNA was reverse transcribed in full, so expressed TCRB transcripts were sequenced. Data came from immunoSEQ multiplex PCR; TCRdb stores just in-frame clones and leaves some out. The data contain 630,000 or so clones, over 12% of them singletons. These receptors' targets are unknown. Sample: naive CD4+ T cells from blood. The receptors were sampled from a man between 18 and 35 years old with type 1 diabetes.

The chain recombines TRBV15 with TRBJ2-7; 7 bases agree with TRBD1. Germline V CDR1 and CDR2: LNHNV, YYDKDF (reference sequence). The CDR3 spans 14 residues. The J segment lost 0 bases and the V segment lost 6 bases, leaving 5 bases of the junction unmatched. This CDR3 reads CATRPGQSSYEQYF. CDR3 in DNA: TGTGCCACCAGACCGGGACAGTCCTCCTACGAGCAGTACTTC.

This clone showed up just a few times. Other DNA sequences in this specimen translate into the identical CDR3. This chain links TRBV7-9 with TRBJ2-5, with D possibly being TRBD1 or TRBD2 (5 bases each). Germline CDR1 SEHNR, CDR2 FQNEAQ (reference sequence). Trimming removed 5 bases from V and 5 bases from J, with 12 bases in between. CDR3 length equals 13 residues. As DNA, the CDR3 is TGTGCCAGCAGCCTCGGGACCGGGGAGACCCAGTACTTC. Protein sequence: CASSLGTGETQYF.

This clone was picked up a small number of times. The CDR3, as DNA: TGTGCCAGCAGCACGACAGGGTTCGGTGAAAAACTGTTTTTT. Protein sequence: CASSTTGFGEKLFF. The chain employs TRBV7-2 and TRBJ1-4, with 7 bases identical to TRBD1. CDR3 length: 14 residues. Germline V gene data show CDR1 as SGHTA and CDR2 as FQGNSA. Trimming at V came to 5 bases and at J to 7 bases, leaving 7 bases not matched to a gene.

This clone was detected a few times. CDR3 residues: CASTTGRLSYEQYF. The CDR3 coding sequence is TGTGCCAGCACCACAGGAAGGCTCTCCTACGAGCAGTACTTC. J is TRBJ2-7 and V is TRBV7-2; D possibly corresponds to TRBD1 (5 bases). V gave up 7 bases and J gave up 0 bases, with 13 bases separating them. Germline V gives CDR1 SGHTA, CDR2 FQGNSA. The CDR3 loop spans 14 amino acids. The variable domain in full, with the rest retrieved from reference TRBV7-2 and TRBJ2-7, is GAGVSQSPSNKVTEKGKDVELRCDPISGHTALYWYRQSLGQGLEFLIYFQGNSAPDKSGLPSDRFSAERTGGSVSTLTIQRTQQEDSAVYLCASTTGRLSYEQYFGPGTRLTVT.

This clone was seen a handful of times. The chain couples TRBV5-6 to TRBJ2-7, with a possible D match to TRBD2 (6 bases). Trimming pared 4 bases from V and 3 bases from J, leaving 20 bases between. This CDR3 contains 16 residues. Germline V gives CDR1 SGHDT, CDR2 YYEEEE. The CDR3 nucleotides read TGTGCCAGCAGCCGCGGTGGTAGCGGACCTGTCTACGAGCAGTACTTC. This sequence encodes CASSRGGSGPVYEQYF.

V and J are TRBV7-2 and TRBJ2-1; the D gene is possibly TRBD2 (6 bases). V lost 4 bases and J lost 11, with 15 bases in between. Germline V gene lookup returns CDR1 SGHTA and CDR2 FQGNSA. CDR3 size: 13 residues. The CDR3: CASSSLGTPKQFF. The CDR3 DNA follows: TGTGCCAGCAGCTCGCTAGGGACTCCCAAGCAGTTCTTC.

The rearrangement uses TRBV9 and TRBJ2-6, with D tentatively TRBD2 (6 bases). V dropped 3 bases and J dropped 3 bases, with 22 bases sitting between them. The CDR3 consists of 19 residues. CDR1 is SGDLS and CDR2 is YYNGEE in the germline V gene. The CDR3 DNA is TGTGCCAGCAGCGGACCCATTGGTCACCCCGGGAGTGGGGCCAACGTCCTGACTTTC. Translation: CASSGPIGHPGSGANVLTF.

The chain joins TRBV7-9 to TRBJ2-3; maybe TRBD2 (5 bases). CDR1 SEHNR and CDR2 FQNEAQ come from the germline V gene (reference sequence). The CDR3 is made up of 14 amino acids. Trimming cost V 0 bases and J 3 bases, with 7 bases left between them. This CDR3 is CASSLAQRTDTQYF. The CDR3 DNA follows: TGTGCCAGCAGCTTAGCCCAGCGGACAGATACGCAGTATTTT.

Concerning this clone itself: This same CDR3 is encoded by further DNA sequences in the sample. The chain combines TRBV14 with TRBJ2-3; unclear D gene. From germline, CDR1 is SGHDN and CDR2 FVKESK. V gave up 6 bases and J gave up 4 bases, with 5 bases separating them. This CDR3 spans 11 amino acids. The CDR3 nucleotides are TGTGCCAGCAGTCAGGCAGATACGCAGTATTTT. Its protein product is CASSQADTQYF.

V gene TRBV19 combines with J gene TRBJ1-1; no clear D. The CDR3 totals 15 residues. Germline V gene data show CDR1 as LNHDA and CDR2 as SQIVND (reference sequence). With 7 bases removed from V and 5 bases from J, the gap between germline ends came to 20 bases. The CDR3 DNA sequence: TGTGCCAGTATCACTCGGGAGGGCCGGTGGACTGAAGCTTTCTTT. This gives the protein CASITREGRWTEAFF.

A few counts support this clone. V is TRBV7-2 and J is TRBJ1-2; D remains ambiguous. Germline V gene sequence: CDR1 SGHTA, CDR2 FQGNSA. This CDR3 comprises 11 residues. The germline V and J ends were trimmed by 2 bases and 6 bases, with 4 bases remaining between them. The CDR3 here is CASSLRHGYTF. CDR3 in DNA: TGTGCCAGCAGCTTAAGGCATGGCTACACCTTC.

This chain connects TRBV2 to TRBJ1-1; D remains unclear. The CDR3 is 14 amino acids. V lost 2 bases to trimming and J lost 1 base, with 8 bases between them. The germline V gene encodes CDR1 SNHLY and CDR2 FYNNEI. CDR3 bases: TGTGCCAGCAGTGAAAGCGGCTGGAACACTGAAGCTTTCTTT. Protein sequence: CASSESGWNTEAFF.

V is TRBV7-2 and J is TRBJ2-6; D unresolved. Trimming took off 1 base at V and 3 bases at J, with 7 bases between the two ends. The CDR3 runs 15 residues. CDR1 and CDR2 (germline): SGHTA, FQGNSA. The CDR3 DNA is TGTGCCAGCAGCTTAGTGGGCGGTGGGGCCAACGTCCTGACTTTC. This codes for CASSLVGGGANVLTF.

This clone was counted only a few times. The chain recombines TRBV30 with TRBJ1-1; possible D gene TRBD1, 6 bases. The V gene's germline CDR1 is GTSNPN and CDR2 SVGIG (reference sequence). Trimming pared 5 bases from V and 3 bases from J, leaving 13 bases between. The CDR3 consists of 13 residues. The CDR3 spells CAWGRGDDTEAFF. Here the CDR3 DNA reads TGTGCCTGGGGCAGGGGTGATGACACTGAAGCTTTCTTT.

This clone has only a few counts. The rearrangement uses TRBV30 and TRBJ1-4; D possibly corresponds to TRBD1 (6 bases). Germline CDR1 and CDR2: GTSNPN and SVGIG (reference sequence). The CDR3 sequence is 15 residues long. V was cut by 2 bases and J by 7 bases, with 17 bases left in between. This CDR3 reads CAWSRTVSAAEKLFF. CDR3 in DNA: TGTGCCTGGAGTAGGACAGTTTCAGCAGCTGAAAAACTGTTTTTT.

This chain links TRBV29-1 with TRBJ1-4; 10 positions match TRBD1. With V trimmed by 5 bases and J by 8 bases, 5 bases remained unmatched. The CDR3 totals 13 residues. Germline CDR1 is SQVTM and CDR2 is ANQGSEA. CDR3 residues: CSVSTGGREKLFF. The CDR3, as DNA: TGCAGCGTTTCGACAGGGGGCAGGGAAAAACTGTTTTTT.

This clone occurred a few times. The chain employs TRBV7-2 and TRBJ1-2, with a possible D match to TRBD1 (5 bases). V was trimmed by 4 bases and J by 8 bases, leaving 17 bases between them. This CDR3 comprises 14 residues. CDR1 and CDR2 (germline): SGHTA, FQGNSA. The CDR3 coding sequence is TGTGCCAGCAGCTCCAGACAGTTCCTCCTAGGCTACACCTTC. This encodes CASSSRQFLLGYTF.

This clone was observed a few times. V usage is TRBV29-1 and J usage is TRBJ1-5, with D possibly being TRBD1 (6 bases). Germline V gene data show CDR1 as SQVTM and CDR2 as ANQGSEA. The V end was cut by 4 bases, the J end by 0 bases, with 10 bases between. This CDR3 has 14 amino acids. In DNA form, the CDR3 reads TGCAGCGTTGCGGACAGCAATAGCAATCAGCCCCAGCATTTT. Translation: CSVADSNSNQPQHF.

This clone was seen a handful of times. The chain recombines TRBV7-2 with TRBJ2-1; TRBD2 aligns across 14 bases. Germline V gene data show CDR1 as SGHTA and CDR2 as FQGNSA. V dropped 1 base and J dropped 7; count of bases not matched to a gene: 6. The CDR3 is 17 amino acids. This CDR3 is CASSLGLAGGPRNEQFF. The CDR3 nucleotides read TGTGCCAGCAGCTTAGGACTAGCGGGAGGGCCAAGGAATGAGCAGTTCTTC.

DNA for the CDR3: TGTGCCACCAGCAGAGTTTCCCAGGCTGGCTACACCTTC. Encoded protein: CATSRVSQAGYTF. This rearrangement joins TRBV15 to TRBJ1-2; D uncertain. Germline V gene sequence: CDR1 LNHNV, CDR2 YYDKDF (reference sequence). The CDR3 is made up of 13 amino acids. The V and J ends lost 1 base and 7 bases respectively, with 10 bases between them.

The chain is built from TRBV29-1 and TRBJ1-6, with D possibly matching TRBD1 (5 bases). The CDR3 is 14 amino acids. The V end lost 5 bases, the J end lost 9 bases, and 17 bases lay between the germline ends. CDR1 SQVTM and CDR2 ANQGSEA come from the germline V gene. CDR3 in DNA: TGCAGCGTTTCCTTTTCATACGGGGGTTCACCCCTCCACTTT. This sequence encodes CSVSFSYGGSPLHF.